This TCR beta chain was profiled in a study of CXCR3-negative and CXCR3-positive naive CD8 T cells. Overall study findings and caveats: TCR strength was inferred from TRB CDR3 properties, while surface CD5 was comparable between naive subsets. Hydrophobicity was higher for TRB CDR3s found in CXCR3-positive naive cells than in CXCR3-negative naive cells. Both of the naive subsets showed about the same high diversity, but memory CD8+ cells had much less.

Libraries were UMI-labeled 5' RACE TRB cDNA. TCRdb reworked the 5' RACE reads into one entry per CDR3 protein, no DNA. The specimen's table records some 150,000 distinct CDR3 sequences. The CDR3 is 16 amino acids. CDR1 is LGHNA, CDR2 YSLEER, per germline. As to this clonotype: Its antigen remains unidentified.

J is TRBJ1-1 and V is TRBV4-3; TCRdb selects TRBD1, and the lack of DNA leaves this call unchecked. The sample consisted of naive CXCR3+ CD8+ T cells from blood. As to subset: CD45RO-CCR7+CD27+CD95- naive CD8+ T cells expressing CXCR3 (TNR3+). This clonotype was sampled from a human donor in good health. Some clones in this sample may be carry-over from other donors' samples. The CDR3 is CTSIQDRVGGNTEAFF.